Presented here are 28 T cell receptor beta chains from one specimen sequenced in a study of Tregs in tolerant kidney transplant recipients. Some clones are missing from TCRdb's copy, which holds only in-frame ones; the method was immunoSEQ multiplex PCR. The sample yields tens of thousands of clones, more than 80% seen once. Source material: CD8+ T cells from blood. Every receptor here comes from a human donor in good health.

The rearrangement joins TRBV14 to TRBJ2-5, with D possibly TRBD1 on 5 matching bases. Judging by the DNA end, TRBJ2-7 fits better; the J call may be wrong. Germline V gene sequence: CDR1 SGHDN, CDR2 FVKESK. The CDR3 has 12 residues. Here the CDR3 DNA reads TGTGCCAGCAGCTACGACAGCTACGAGCAGTACTTC. Amino acid sequence: CASSYDSYEQYF.

Note on this clone: The junction departs from the called germline gene at one end, perhaps through a read error. This rearrangement joins TRBV29-1 to TRBJ2-7; 9 positions agree with TRBD1. Germline assignment: CDR1 SQVTM and CDR2 ANQGSEA. CDR3 length: 15 residues. CDR3 loop: CSVKESRTGAYEQYF. The DNA of the CDR3 is TGCAGCGTTAAAGAGTCTAGGACAGGGGCCTACGAGCAGTACTTC.

This clone was observed a single time. The chain combines TRBV7-6 with TRBJ2-1, with 7 bases lining up with TRBD2. J was trimmed by 8 bases and V by 4 bases; bases with no gene match: 20. CDR1 is SGHVS, CDR2 FNYEAQ, per germline. This CDR3 is built from 18 residues. The chain's CDR3 is CASSSGWGGRRLAHEQFF. The CDR3 DNA sequence: TGTGCCAGCAGCTCTGGCTGGGGTGGTAGGAGACTAGCTCATGAGCAGTTCTTC.

V gene TRBV4-2 combines with J gene TRBJ1-1; D not resolved. CDR3 size: 15 residues. Trimming stripped 0 bases from V and 1 base from J, with 9 bases between. CDR1 LGHNA and CDR2 YNFKEQ come from the germline V gene. The CDR3 nucleotides are TGTGCCAGCAGCCAAGATTCAAACCCGAACACTGAAGCTTTCTTT. This encodes CASSQDSNPNTEAFF.

This sequence joins TRBV7-8 and TRBJ1-5, with D tentatively TRBD1 (6 bases). This CDR3 is 15 amino acids long. CDR1 and CDR2 (germline): SGHVS, FQNEAQ. V was cut by 5 bases and J by 7 bases, with 18 bases left in between. CDR3 sequence (DNA): TGTGCCAGCAGCCCCTGGTTGGGGGGCGGGCAGCCCCAGCATTTT. Protein: CASSPWLGGGQPQHF.

This rearrangement joins TRBV6-5 to TRBJ1-1; TRBD1 agrees at 7 bases. The ends lost 5 bases at V and 2 bases at J; junction bases unmatched: 8. CDR3 length: 15 amino acids. Germline lookup yields CDR1 MNHEY and CDR2 SVGAGI. The CDR3 is CASSGWGQINTEAFF. DNA of the CDR3: TGTGCCAGCAGTGGCTGGGGACAGATTAACACTGAAGCTTTCTTT.

The chain links TRBV7-3 to TRBJ2-7, with D possibly TRBD2 on 6 matching bases. This CDR3 is built from 13 residues. CDR1 SGHTA and CDR2 FQGTGA come from the germline V gene. Trimming removed 3 bases at V and 6 bases at J, with 12 bases between. The CDR3 loop reads CASSFGGSGEQYF. DNA of the CDR3: TGTGCCAGCAGCTTCGGAGGGTCCGGCGAGCAGTACTTC. The complete variable domain, with remaining parts taken from reference TRBV7-3 and TRBJ2-7, reads GAGVSQTPSNKVTEKGKYVELRCDPISGHTALYWYRQSLGQGPEFLIYFQGTGAADDSGLPNDRFFAVRPEGSVSTLKIQRTERGDSAVYLCASSFGGSGEQYFGPGTRLTVT.

The chain is built from TRBV18 and TRBJ1-3; 7 nucleotides line up with TRBD1. This CDR3 spans 17 amino acids. CDR1 is KGHSH and CDR2 is LQKENI in the germline V gene. V dropped 3 bases and J dropped 0; count of bases not matched to a gene: 8. CDR3: CASSPWTGLFSGNTIYF. The CDR3 DNA sequence: TGTGCCAGCTCACCCTGGACAGGATTGTTCTCTGGAAACACCATATATTTT.

The chain is built from TRBV11-2 and TRBJ2-1, with 7 positions matching TRBD2. With V trimmed by 5 bases and J by 0 bases, 16 bases remained unmatched. The germline V gene encodes CDR1 SGHAT and CDR2 FQNNGV. There are 19 residues in the CDR3. The CDR3 bases are TGTGCCAGCAGCCTCCTGAGTGGGGCGGGAGTAAACTCCTACAATGAGCAGTTCTTC. As protein: CASSLLSGAGVNSYNEQFF.

In nucleotides, the CDR3 is TGTGCCAGCCATGGAGAGGGCAGGGAGGTTGGCTACACCTTC. This sequence encodes CASHGEGREVGYTF. V usage is TRBV5-6 and J usage is TRBJ1-2, with D maybe TRBD1 (5 bases). The CDR3 extends over 14 amino acids. With 7 bases removed from V and 7 bases from J, the gap between germline ends came to 20 bases. Looked up from germline, CDR1 is SGHDT and CDR2 is YYEEEE.

This clone has just a few counts. The chain carries TRBV19 and TRBJ1-5; D gene ambiguous. This CDR3 has 15 amino acids. V lost 6 bases and J 2 bases, leaving 14 bases between the germline ends. CDR1 is LNHDA, CDR2 SQIVND, per germline (reference sequence). CDR3 sequence reads: CASRGLYGGNQPQHF. The CDR3 nucleotides read TGTGCCAGTAGGGGCCTCTACGGGGGCAATCAGCCCCAGCATTTT. The variable domain in full, with the rest retrieved from reference TRBV19 and TRBJ1-5, is DGGITQSPKYLFRKEGQNVTLSCEQNLNHDAMYWYRQDPGQGLRLIYYSQIVNDFQKGDIAEGYSVSREKKESFPLTVTSAQKNPTAFYLCASRGLYGGNQPQHFGDGTRLSIL.

The chain couples TRBV28 to TRBJ2-2; D is ambiguous. V lost 5 bases and J lost 0, with 7 bases in between. The CDR3 length is 14 residues. CDR1 MDHEN and CDR2 SYDVKM come from the germline V gene. The CDR3: CASSLLANTGELFF. As DNA, the CDR3 is TGTGCCAGCAGTCTATTAGCGAACACCGGGGAGCTGTTTTTT.

V and J are TRBV13 and TRBJ1-2; possibly TRBD1 for D (6 bases). The CDR3 contains 13 residues. Germline CDR1 PRHDT, CDR2 FYEKMQ (reference sequence). V dropped 3 bases and J dropped 7 bases, with 12 bases sitting between them. This chain's CDR3 is CASSFTGTAGYTF. CDR3 sequence (DNA): TGTGCCAGCAGCTTCACAGGGACCGCTGGCTACACCTTC.

In the case of this clone: Other nucleotide sequences in the sample specify the same CDR3. The chain uses TRBV5-1 and TRBJ2-3, with D uncertain. V was clipped by 0 bases and J by 1 base, with 9 bases between them. The CDR3 runs 15 residues. Germline V gene lookup returns CDR1 SGHRS and CDR2 YFSETQ. The CDR3 protein is CASSLGASGTDTQYF. CDR3 DNA: TGCGCCAGCAGCTTGGGAGCGTCAGGCACAGATACGCAGTATTTT.

The chain employs TRBV15 and TRBJ1-5, with a possible D match to TRBD1 (6 bases). The germline V gene has CDR1 LNHNV and CDR2 YYDKDF (reference sequence). The CDR3 length is 19 residues. The germline V and J ends were trimmed by 0 bases and 2 bases, with 20 bases remaining between them. The CDR3 nucleotides read TGTGCCACCAGCAGAGACCGCTGGACAGTTCTCCGCCGCAATCAGCCCCAGCATTTT. Translated: CATSRDRWTVLRRNQPQHF.

V is TRBV5-6 and J is TRBJ1-5, with D possibly matching TRBD1 (6 bases). This CDR3 is 13 amino acids long. From germline, CDR1 is SGHDT and CDR2 YYEEEE. V was pared by 10 bases and J by 5 bases, with 16 bases between. The CDR3 DNA is TGTGCCTCCTCGGCGGGGGCGTATCAGCCCCAGCATTTT. Translating it yields CASSAGAYQPQHF. Full variable domain (missing parts from reference TRBV5-6 and TRBJ1-5): DAGVTQSPTHLIKTRGQQVTLRCSPKSGHDTVSWYQQALGQGPQFIFQYYEEEERQRGNFPDRFSGHQFPNYSSELNVNALLLGDSALYLCASSAGAYQPQHFGDGTRLSIL.

The V call is TRBV13, the J call TRBJ2-5; 10 bases fit TRBD1. The CDR3 is 14 residues long. The germline V gene has CDR1 PRHDT and CDR2 FYEKMQ (reference sequence). Trimming cost V 0 bases and J 10 bases; bases outside gene matches: 5. For the CDR3, the DNA is TGTGCCAGCAGCTTAGGCGCGGGGGACAGGGGCCAGTACTTC. Translation gives CASSLGAGDRGQYF. Filled out from reference TRBV13 and TRBJ2-5, the complete variable domain reads AAGVIQSPRHLIKEKRETATLKCYPIPRHDTVYWYQQGPGQDPQFLISFYEKMQSDKGSIPDRFSAQQFSDYHSELNMSSLELGDSALYFCASSLGAGDRGQYFGPGTRLLVL.

The rearrangement links TRBV4-1 to TRBJ2-1, with 8 nucleotides matching TRBD2. This CDR3 comprises 15 residues. CDR1 is MGHRA, CDR2 YSYEKL, per germline. The V and J ends lost 2 bases and 7 bases, in that order; junction bases with no gene match: 7. CDR3 coding DNA: TGCGCCAGCAGCCAAACAACCGGGGGGGCAAATGAGCAGTTCTTC. Its translation is CASSQTTGGANEQFF.

The gene calls are TRBV30 and TRBJ2-2; tentative D call: TRBD2 (6 bases). Between the trimmed V and J ends, which lost 2 bases and 8 bases, there was a span of 12 bases. Germline V gene lookup returns CDR1 GTSNPN and CDR2 SVGIG (reference sequence). The length of the CDR3 is 13 residues. The chain's CDR3 is CAWSLGDSGELFF. Written as DNA, the CDR3 is TGTGCCTGGAGTCTGGGGGACTCTGGGGAGCTGTTTTTT.

This sequence joins TRBV28 and TRBJ2-7; perhaps TRBD1 as D (5 bases). V shed 3 bases and J shed 3 bases, with 15 bases lying between them. Germline CDR1 reads MDHEN; CDR2 reads SYDVKM. The CDR3 totals 15 residues. The CDR3 DNA follows: TGTGCCAGCAGTTTTACACTCGACAGCATCTACGAGCAGTACTTC. Amino acids: CASSFTLDSIYEQYF.

This sequence joins TRBV10-3 and TRBJ2-7; the D call may be TRBD1 or TRBD2 (5 bases each). With 4 bases removed from V and 2 bases from J, the gap between germline ends came to 15 bases. Germline lookup yields CDR1 ENHRY and CDR2 SYGVKD. The CDR3 consists of 15 residues. For the CDR3, the DNA is TGTGCCATCAGTGTCAGGGACGGCAACACCTACGAGCAGTACTTC. It translates to CAISVRDGNTYEQYF.

This chain connects TRBV7-9 to TRBJ1-1; D is perhaps TRBD1 (5 bases). CDR1 and CDR2 from the germline V gene are SEHNR and FQNEAQ (reference sequence). Trimming took 1 base from V and 3 from J, leaving 12 bases between them. CDR3 size: 15 residues. The CDR3 region has the DNA TGTGCCAGCAGCTTAGGGCAGGGTAGGTACACTGAAGCTTTCTTT. Protein sequence: CASSLGQGRYTEAFF.

The J gene is TRBJ2-3, the V gene TRBV10-1; D call uncertain. The CDR3 is 14 amino acids. The germline gives CDR1 WNHNN, CDR2 SYGVQD (reference sequence). Trimming took off 4 bases at V and 3 bases at J, with 11 bases between the two ends. CDR3 protein: CASSVDPDTDTQYF. The CDR3 coding sequence is TGCGCCAGCAGTGTGGACCCGGATACAGATACGCAGTATTTT.

This chain joins TRBV7-9 and TRBJ2-1; no reliable D call. Per germline, CDR1 SEHNR and CDR2 FQNEAQ (reference sequence). The CDR3 contains 12 residues. V was pared by 4 bases and J by 8 bases, with 9 bases between. CDR3 sequence (DNA): TGTGCCAGCAGCTCCGACTTTTATGAGCAGTTCTTC. As protein: CASSSDFYEQFF.

The CDR3 coding sequence is TGTGCCAGCAGCCCGCAGGGCAATGAGCAGTTCTTC. It yields the protein CASSPQGNEQFF. V gene TRBV7-9 combines with J gene TRBJ2-1; D is perhaps TRBD1 (5 bases). V lost 5 bases and J 6 bases, leaving 8 bases between the germline ends. The V gene's germline CDR1 is SEHNR and CDR2 FQNEAQ (reference sequence). This CDR3 has 12 amino acids.

The rearrangement joins TRBV27 to TRBJ2-2; D is possibly TRBD2 (5 bases). The V gene lost 5 bases and the J gene lost 3 bases, with 10 bases spanning the gap. The CDR3 is 14 amino acids. The germline V gene has CDR1 MNHEY and CDR2 SMNVEV (reference sequence). The CDR3 DNA is TGTGCCAGCAGTCCAGGACTCTACACCGGGGAGCTGTTTTTT. As protein: CASSPGLYTGELFF.

The chain links TRBV5-6 to TRBJ2-5; possible D gene TRBD1, 6 bases. Germline V gives CDR1 SGHDT, CDR2 YYEEEE. The CDR3 runs 15 residues. Trimming stripped 4 bases from V and 0 bases from J, with 13 bases between. This CDR3 reads CASSLGALYQETQYF. CDR3 sequence (DNA): TGTGCCAGCAGCCTGGGGGCTCTGTACCAAGAGACCCAGTACTTC.

The chain uses TRBV29-1 and TRBJ2-1; 7 positions agree with TRBD2. Germline V gives CDR1 SQVTM, CDR2 ANQGSEA. V was clipped by 4 bases and J by 0 bases; unmatched bases: 3. The CDR3 is 14 residues long. The CDR3 reads CSVGGEGSYNEQFF. The DNA of the CDR3 is TGCAGCGTTGGTGGGGAGGGCTCCTACAATGAGCAGTTCTTC.